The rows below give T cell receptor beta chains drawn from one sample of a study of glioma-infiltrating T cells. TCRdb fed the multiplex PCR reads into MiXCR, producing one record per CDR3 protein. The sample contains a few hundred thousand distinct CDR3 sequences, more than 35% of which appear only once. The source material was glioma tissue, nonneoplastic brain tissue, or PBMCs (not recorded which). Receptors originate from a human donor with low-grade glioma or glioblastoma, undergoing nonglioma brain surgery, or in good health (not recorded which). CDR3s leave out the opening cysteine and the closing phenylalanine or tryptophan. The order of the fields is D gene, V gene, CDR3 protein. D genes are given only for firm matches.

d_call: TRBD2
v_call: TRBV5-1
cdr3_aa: ASSLAGAVDTQY

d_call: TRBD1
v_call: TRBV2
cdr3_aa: ASRLQGPTNEKLF

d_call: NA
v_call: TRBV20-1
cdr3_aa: SARGGRLAYEQY

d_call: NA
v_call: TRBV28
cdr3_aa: ASSILGHQPQH

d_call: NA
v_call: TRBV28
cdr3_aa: ASRGVPTDTEY

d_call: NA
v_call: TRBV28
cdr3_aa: ASSYADRGSGNEQF

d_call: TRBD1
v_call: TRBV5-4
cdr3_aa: ANSLDRGNSPLH

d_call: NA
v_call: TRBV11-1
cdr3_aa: ASSSRAGAQETQY

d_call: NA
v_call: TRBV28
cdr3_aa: ASSVVESATNEKLF

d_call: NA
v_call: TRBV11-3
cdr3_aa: ASSSDSSTYEQY

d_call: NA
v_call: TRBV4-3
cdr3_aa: ASSLSSGTEAF

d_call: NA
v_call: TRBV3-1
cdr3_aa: ASSPGTDNEELF

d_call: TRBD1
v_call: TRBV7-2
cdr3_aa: ASSQMGQGATETQY

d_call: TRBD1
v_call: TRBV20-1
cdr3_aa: SARAGQGAVQPQH

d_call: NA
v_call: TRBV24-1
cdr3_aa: ATSIGSGDQPQH

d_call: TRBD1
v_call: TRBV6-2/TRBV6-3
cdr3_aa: ASSSSTGVLSGANVLT

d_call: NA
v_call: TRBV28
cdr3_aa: ASSLLSGGPDRYEQY

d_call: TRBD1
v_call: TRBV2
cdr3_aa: ANSQGAEAF

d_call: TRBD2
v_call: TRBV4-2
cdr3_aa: ASSQGTSGNNEQF

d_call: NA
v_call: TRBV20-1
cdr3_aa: SAGGGAIYGYT

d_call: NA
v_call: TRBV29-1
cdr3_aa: SVEGRDYGYT

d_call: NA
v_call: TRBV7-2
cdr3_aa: ASSSVHTDTQY

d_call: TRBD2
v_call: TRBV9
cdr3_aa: ASSVGLAGPIYEQY

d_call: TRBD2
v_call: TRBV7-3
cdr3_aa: ASSPLGLAGVGREAQY

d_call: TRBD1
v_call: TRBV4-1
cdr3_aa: ASSQETRQGVNEQF

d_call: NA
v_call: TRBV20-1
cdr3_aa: RAIDGHKNTEAF

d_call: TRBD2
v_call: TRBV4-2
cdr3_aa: ASSQTLAEFSYEQY

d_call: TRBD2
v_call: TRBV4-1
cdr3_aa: ASSPRTGLAGGEQY

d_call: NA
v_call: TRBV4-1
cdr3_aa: ASSPRAAAVGNNEQF

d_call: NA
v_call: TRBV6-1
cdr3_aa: ATRQAGNTEAF

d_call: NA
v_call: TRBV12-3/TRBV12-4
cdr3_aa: ASSLQDRTGPL

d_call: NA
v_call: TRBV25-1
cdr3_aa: ASSELNANYGYT

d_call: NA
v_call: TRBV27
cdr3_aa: ASSNWNEQF

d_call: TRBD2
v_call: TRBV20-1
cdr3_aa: SARSTSGKTYEQY

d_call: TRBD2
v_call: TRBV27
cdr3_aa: ASSRLSGSSYNEQF

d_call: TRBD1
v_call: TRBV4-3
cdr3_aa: ASSQDSRQGAQSYGYT

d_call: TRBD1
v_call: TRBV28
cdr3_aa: ASSLSTGANQPQH

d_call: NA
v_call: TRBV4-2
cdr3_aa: ASSHPRENVEKLF

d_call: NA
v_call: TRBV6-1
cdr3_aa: ASSKTANYGYT

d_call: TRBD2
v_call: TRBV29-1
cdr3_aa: SVDGREGDTQY

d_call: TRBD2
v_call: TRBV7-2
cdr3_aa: ASSLRASGRRTDTQY

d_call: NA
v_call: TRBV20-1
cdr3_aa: SAAPAEGRVTEAF

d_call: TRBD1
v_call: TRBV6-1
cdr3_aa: ASSPPGTGDEQF

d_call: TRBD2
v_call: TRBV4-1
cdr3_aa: ASSQDGGIYYEQY

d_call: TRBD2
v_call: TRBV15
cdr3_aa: ATSPREAGDGTDTQY

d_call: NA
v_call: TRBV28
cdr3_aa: ASSLAREGPYEQY

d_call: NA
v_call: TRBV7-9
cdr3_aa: ASSPPGNTEAF

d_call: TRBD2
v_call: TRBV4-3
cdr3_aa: ASSQVASGSLEQF

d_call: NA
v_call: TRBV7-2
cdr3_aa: ASSLPTNKAEQY

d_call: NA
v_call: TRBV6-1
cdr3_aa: ARSPDGIDTEAF

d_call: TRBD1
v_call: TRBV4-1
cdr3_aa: ASSRWTGNNEQF

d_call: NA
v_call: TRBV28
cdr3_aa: ASGRTDTQY

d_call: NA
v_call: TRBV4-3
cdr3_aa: ASGQDRKYYYGYT

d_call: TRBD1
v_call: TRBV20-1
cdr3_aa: SALSTDRGTYNEQF

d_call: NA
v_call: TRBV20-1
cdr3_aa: SARDTAGSNEQF

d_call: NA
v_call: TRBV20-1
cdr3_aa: SASRAGTQETQY